These 10 T cell receptor beta chains were sequenced from one sample in a study of spatial heterogeneity in lung cancer. TCRdb used MiXCR to reprocess the 5' RACE reads, holding one entry per CDR3 protein. The sample consists of 30,000 to 45,000 distinct CDR3 sequences, just over 3% of them appearing once. As to time point: sample taken at primary tumor resection. The sequenced sample was normal lung tissue next to the tumor, obtained at surgery. The receptors originated from a male donor with early-stage non-small cell lung cancer.

This clonotype appeared a few times. The V and J genes are TRBV5-4 and TRBJ2-3; weak D call: TRBD2 (7 bases). The CDR3 sequence is 16 residues long. The V gene's germline CDR1 is SGHNT and CDR2 YYREEE (reference sequence). Deletions cut 0 bases from V and 4 bases from J, with 15 bases between. CDR3 region: CASSLGTAREADTQYF. CDR3 sequence (DNA): TGTGCCAGCAGCTTGGGGACAGCACGGGAGGCAGATACGCAGTATTTT.

Many counts were recorded for this clonotype. The chain couples TRBV4-1 to TRBJ2-7; D ambiguous. V dropped 8 bases and J dropped 3 bases, with 17 bases sitting between them. The CDR3 sequence is 14 residues long. Germline values: CDR1 MGHRA, CDR2 YSYEKL. CDR3 nucleotide sequence: TGCGCCAGCCCGCGGAGCCGAGGAGACTACGAGCAGTACTTC. Residues: CASPRSRGDYEQYF.

This clonotype has a handful of counts. The V call is TRBV20-1, the J call TRBJ2-3, with a possible D match to TRBD1 (6 bases). The V end lost 5 bases, the J end lost 2 bases, and 11 bases lay between the germline ends. This CDR3 spans 13 amino acids. Germline loops: CDR1 DFQATT, CDR2 SNEGSKA (reference sequence). In DNA, the CDR3 is TGCAGTGCTTACCGGGACAACACAGATACGCAGTATTTT. Its translation: CSAYRDNTDTQYF.

This clonotype has a count of ten or more. The rearrangement joins TRBV2 to TRBJ2-2; D unclear. This CDR3 has 14 residues. V lost 7 bases, J lost 1 base, and 10 bases lay in between. The germline V gene has CDR1 SNHLY and CDR2 FYNNEI. The chain's CDR3 is CASKGVRNTGELFF. In DNA form, the CDR3 reads TGTGCCAGCAAGGGTGTCAGGAACACCGGGGAGCTGTTTTTT.

In this sample, this clonotype turned up many times. V is TRBV29-1 and J is TRBJ1-1, with D uncertain. The germline V gene has CDR1 SQVTM and CDR2 ANQGSEA. CDR3 size: 11 residues. Trimming left V 8 bases short and J 4 bases short, with 11 bases between. CDR3: CSPVLTTEAFF. Written as DNA, the CDR3 is TGCAGCCCCGTTCTTACCACTGAAGCTTTCTTT.

This clonotype showed up many times. The chain has TRBV7-2 and TRBJ2-3; 10 bases align to TRBD2. J gave up 3 bases and V 5 bases, and 5 bases lay outside the gene matches. Germline-derived CDR1 and CDR2 are SGHTA and FQGNSA. This CDR3 has 15 residues. The DNA for the CDR3 is TGTGCCAGCAGCATATCTAGCGGGAGTACAGATACGCAGTATTTT. Residues: CASSISSGSTDTQYF.

This clonotype showed up just a few times. This chain links TRBV18 with TRBJ2-1; TRBD2 aligns across 11 bases. Germline CDR1 is KGHSH and CDR2 is LQKENI. V trimming: 5 bases; J trimming: 4 bases; junction bases outside the gene matches: 4. The CDR3 totals 15 residues. The CDR3 sequence: CASSAGTSGYNEQFF. In nucleotides, the CDR3 is TGTGCCAGCTCAGCCGGGACTAGCGGTTACAATGAGCAGTTCTTC.

This clonotype is labeled medium-sized. V usage is TRBV3-1 and J usage is TRBJ1-6; D unresolved. The germline V and J ends were trimmed by 2 bases and 3 bases, with 8 bases remaining between them. This CDR3 comprises 15 residues. Germline V CDR1 and CDR2: LGHDT, YNNKEL (reference sequence). CDR3 in DNA: TGTGCCAGCAGCCAATCGGGTGGCTATAATTCACCCCTCCACTTT. Translation gives CASSQSGGYNSPLHF.

This chain uses TRBV7-2 with TRBJ2-7; no clear D gene. There are 13 residues in the CDR3. Trimming removed 0 bases from V and 3 bases from J, with 6 bases in between. Germline CDR1 reads SGHTA; CDR2 reads FQGNSA. CDR3 DNA sequence: TGTGCCAGCAGCTTAGCTGGAGACTACGAGCAGTACTTC. It encodes CASSLAGDYEQYF.

This clonotype was counted ten times or more. The chain links TRBV29-1 to TRBJ1-2; 7 bases are shared with TRBD1. The CDR3 covers 11 residues. After removal of 8 bases from V and 8 bases from J, the junction contained 8 bases not matched to a gene. Germline CDR1 is SQVTM and CDR2 is ANQGSEA. CDR3 DNA: TGCAGCACACGGGACAGCGGCGGCTACACCTTC. Its translation: CSTRDSGGYTF.